This TCR beta chain was identified in a study of T-cell memory formation after mild COVID-19. About the study: Among the donors, TCR clusters were largely specific to each donor.

The germline V and J ends were trimmed by 0 bases and 0 bases, with 9 bases remaining between them. This CDR3 is built from 15 residues. Looked up from germline, CDR1 is DFQATT and CDR2 is SNEGSKA (reference sequence). This clonotype was observed at least ten times. What it binds is not known. TCRdb fed the 5' RACE reads into MiXCR, producing one record per CDR3 protein. The data show tens of thousands of distinct CDR3 sequences, with nearly 25% seen just once and roughly 39% held by the top ten. Study-wide points: Pre-infection memory harbored some responding clones, suggesting cross-reactive memory joined.

The chain has TRBV20-1 and TRBJ2-1; TRBD2 is a possible D gene (5 bases). The sequenced sample consisted of PBMCs or a T cell subset sorted from them (not recorded which). The TCR originated in a man aged 18 to 30 who had mild COVID-19 (a few samples of this study predate the infection). Cell type and time point are not known. CDR3 amino acids: CSARDVGSSYNEQFF. The CDR3 DNA is TGCAGTGCTAGAGATGTGGGGAGCTCCTACAATGAGCAGTTCTTC.